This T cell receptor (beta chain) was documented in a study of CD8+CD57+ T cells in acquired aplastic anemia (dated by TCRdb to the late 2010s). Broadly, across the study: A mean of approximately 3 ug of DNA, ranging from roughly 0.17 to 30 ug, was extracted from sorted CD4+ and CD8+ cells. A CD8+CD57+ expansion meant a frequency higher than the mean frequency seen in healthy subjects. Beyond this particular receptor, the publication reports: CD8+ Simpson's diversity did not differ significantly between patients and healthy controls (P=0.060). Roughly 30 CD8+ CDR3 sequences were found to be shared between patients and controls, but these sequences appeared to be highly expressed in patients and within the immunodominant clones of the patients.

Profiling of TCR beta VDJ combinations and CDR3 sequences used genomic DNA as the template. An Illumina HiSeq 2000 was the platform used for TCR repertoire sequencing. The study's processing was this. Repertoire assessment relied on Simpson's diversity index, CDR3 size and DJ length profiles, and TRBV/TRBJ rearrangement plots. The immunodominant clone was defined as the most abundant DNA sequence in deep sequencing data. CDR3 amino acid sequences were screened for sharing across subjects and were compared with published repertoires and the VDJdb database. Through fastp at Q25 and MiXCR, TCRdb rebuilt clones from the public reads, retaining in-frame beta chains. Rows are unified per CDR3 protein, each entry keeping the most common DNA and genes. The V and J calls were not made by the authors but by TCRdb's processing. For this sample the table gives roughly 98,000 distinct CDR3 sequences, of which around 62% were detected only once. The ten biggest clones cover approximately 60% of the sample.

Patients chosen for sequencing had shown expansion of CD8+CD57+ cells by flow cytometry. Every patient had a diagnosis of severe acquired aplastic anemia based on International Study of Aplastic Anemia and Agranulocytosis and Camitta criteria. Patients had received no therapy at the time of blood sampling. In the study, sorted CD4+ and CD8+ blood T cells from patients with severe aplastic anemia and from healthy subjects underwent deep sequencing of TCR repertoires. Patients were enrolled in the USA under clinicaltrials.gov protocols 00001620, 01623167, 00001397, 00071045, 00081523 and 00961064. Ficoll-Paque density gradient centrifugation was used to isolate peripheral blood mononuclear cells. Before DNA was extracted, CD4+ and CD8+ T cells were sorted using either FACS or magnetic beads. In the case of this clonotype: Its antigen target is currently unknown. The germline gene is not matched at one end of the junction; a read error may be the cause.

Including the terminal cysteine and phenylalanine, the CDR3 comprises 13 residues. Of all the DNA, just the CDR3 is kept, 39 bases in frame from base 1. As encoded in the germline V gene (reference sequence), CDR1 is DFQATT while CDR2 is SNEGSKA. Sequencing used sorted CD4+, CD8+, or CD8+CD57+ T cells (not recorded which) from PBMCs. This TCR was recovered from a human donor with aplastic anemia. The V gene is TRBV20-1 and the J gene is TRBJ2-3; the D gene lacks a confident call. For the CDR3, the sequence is CSARDILTDTQYF. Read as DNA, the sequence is TGCAGTGCCAGAGACATACTCACAGATACGCAGTATTTT.